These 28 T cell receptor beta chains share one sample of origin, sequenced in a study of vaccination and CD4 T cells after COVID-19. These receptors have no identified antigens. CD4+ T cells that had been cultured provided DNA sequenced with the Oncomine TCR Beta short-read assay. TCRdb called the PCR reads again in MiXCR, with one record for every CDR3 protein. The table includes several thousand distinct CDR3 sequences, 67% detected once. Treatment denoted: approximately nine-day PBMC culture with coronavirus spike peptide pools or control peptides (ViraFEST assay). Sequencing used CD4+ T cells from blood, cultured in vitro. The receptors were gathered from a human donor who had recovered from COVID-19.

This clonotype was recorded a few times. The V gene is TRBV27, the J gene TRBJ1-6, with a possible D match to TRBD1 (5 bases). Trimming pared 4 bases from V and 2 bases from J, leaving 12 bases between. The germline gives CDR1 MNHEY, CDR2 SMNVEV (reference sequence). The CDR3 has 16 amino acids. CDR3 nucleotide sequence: TGTGCCAGCAGTTCCCGACAGCAAACCTATAATTCACCCCTCCACTTT. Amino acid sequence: CASSSRQQTYNSPLHF.

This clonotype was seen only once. DNA of the CDR3: TGTGCCAGCAGCCAATGGGGGACTGAAGCTTTCTTT. Translation gives CASSQWGTEAFF. V is TRBV12-3 or TRBV12-4 and J is TRBJ1-1; D perhaps matches TRBD1 (5 bases). The CDR3 contains 12 residues. The ends were cut back, 6 bases at V and 5 bases at J, with 10 bases in the middle.

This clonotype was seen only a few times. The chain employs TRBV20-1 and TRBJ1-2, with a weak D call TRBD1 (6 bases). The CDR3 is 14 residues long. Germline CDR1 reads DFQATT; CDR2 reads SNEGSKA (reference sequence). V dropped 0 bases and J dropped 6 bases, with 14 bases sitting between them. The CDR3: CSARDPWPGDGYTF. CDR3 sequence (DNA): TGCAGTGCTAGAGATCCATGGCCAGGGGATGGCTACACCTTC.

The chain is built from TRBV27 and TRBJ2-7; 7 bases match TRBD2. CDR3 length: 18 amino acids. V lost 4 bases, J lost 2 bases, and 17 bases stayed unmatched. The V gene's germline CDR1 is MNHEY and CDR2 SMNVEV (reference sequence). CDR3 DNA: TGTGCCAGCAGTTCGACCTCGGGGGAGCGGGGACGCCCCTACGAGCAGTACTTC. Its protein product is CASSSTSGERGRPYEQYF.

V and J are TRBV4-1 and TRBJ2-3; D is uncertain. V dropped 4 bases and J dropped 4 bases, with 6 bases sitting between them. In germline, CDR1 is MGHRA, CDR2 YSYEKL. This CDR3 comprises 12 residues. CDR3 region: CASSRIADTQYF. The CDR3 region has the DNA TGCGCCAGCAGCCGCATAGCAGATACGCAGTATTTT.

DNA of the CDR3: TGTGCCACGGTTGCAGGGGACTATGGCTACACCTTC. This codes for CATVAGDYGYTF. The chain employs TRBV10-3 and TRBJ1-2; tentatively, D is TRBD1 (6 bases). Trimming pared 10 bases from V and 3 bases from J, leaving 12 bases between. CDR1 and CDR2 (germline): ENHRY, SYGVKD. This CDR3 has 12 amino acids.

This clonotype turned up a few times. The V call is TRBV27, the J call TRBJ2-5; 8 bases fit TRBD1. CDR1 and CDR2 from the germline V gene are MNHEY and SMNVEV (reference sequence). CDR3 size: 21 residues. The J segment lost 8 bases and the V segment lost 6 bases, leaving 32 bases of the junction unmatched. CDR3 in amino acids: CASSPAFPSRGTGGPRDTQYF. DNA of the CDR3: TGTGCCAGCAGCCCTGCATTCCCCTCCCGGGGGACAGGAGGACCAAGAGACACCCAGTACTTC.

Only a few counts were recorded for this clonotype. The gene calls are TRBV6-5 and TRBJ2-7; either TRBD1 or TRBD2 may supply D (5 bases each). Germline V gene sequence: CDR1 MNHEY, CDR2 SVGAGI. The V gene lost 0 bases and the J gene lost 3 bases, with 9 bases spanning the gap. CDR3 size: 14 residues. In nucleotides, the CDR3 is TGTGCCAGCAGTTACTCGACGGGACGCTACGAGCAGTACTTC. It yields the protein CASSYSTGRYEQYF.

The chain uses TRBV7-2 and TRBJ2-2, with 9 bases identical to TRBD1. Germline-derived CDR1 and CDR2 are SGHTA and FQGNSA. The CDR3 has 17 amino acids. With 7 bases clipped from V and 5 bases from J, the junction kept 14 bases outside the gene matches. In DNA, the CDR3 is TGTGCCAGCATTCAAGACGTGAACAGGGGGCTTACCGGGGAGCTGTTTTTT. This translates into CASIQDVNRGLTGELFF.

CDR3 protein: CASSPLAAGELFF. The CDR3 DNA sequence: TGTGCCAGCAGCCCTCTAGCGGCCGGGGAGCTGTTTTTT. This chain joins TRBV9 and TRBJ2-2; 7 bases fit TRBD2. The CDR3 extends over 13 amino acids. Germline trimming cut 4 bases from V and 6 bases from J; bases unmatched to any gene: 3. Germline lookup yields CDR1 SGDLS and CDR2 YYNGEE.

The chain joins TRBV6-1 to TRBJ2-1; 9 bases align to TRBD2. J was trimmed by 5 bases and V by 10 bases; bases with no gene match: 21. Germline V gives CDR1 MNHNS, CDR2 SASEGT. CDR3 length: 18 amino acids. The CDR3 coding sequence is TGTGCCATCAGCCTCCTAGCGGGGTCAGCAGAACTCCACAATGAGCAGTTCTTC. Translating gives CAISLLAGSAELHNEQFF.

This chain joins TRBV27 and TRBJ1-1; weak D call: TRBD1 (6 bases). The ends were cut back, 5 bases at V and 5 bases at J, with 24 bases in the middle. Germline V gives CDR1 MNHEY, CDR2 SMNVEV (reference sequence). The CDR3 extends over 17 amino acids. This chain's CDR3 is CASSALYPQGRRTEAFF. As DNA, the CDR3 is TGTGCCAGCAGTGCACTCTATCCTCAGGGGCGCAGGACTGAAGCTTTCTTT.

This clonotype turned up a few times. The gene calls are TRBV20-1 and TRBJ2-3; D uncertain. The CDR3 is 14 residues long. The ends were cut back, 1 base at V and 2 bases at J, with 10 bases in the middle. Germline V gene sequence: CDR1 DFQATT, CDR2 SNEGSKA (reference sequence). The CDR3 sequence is CSARGTVFTDTQYF. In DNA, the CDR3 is TGCAGTGCTAGAGGGACCGTCTTCACAGATACGCAGTATTTT.

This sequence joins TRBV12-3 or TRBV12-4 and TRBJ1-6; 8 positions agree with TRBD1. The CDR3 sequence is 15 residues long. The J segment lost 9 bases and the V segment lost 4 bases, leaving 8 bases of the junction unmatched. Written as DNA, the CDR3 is TGTGCCAGCAGTTGGAACACAGGGGGTAGTTCACCCCTCCACTTT. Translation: CASSWNTGGSSPLHF.

The CDR3 loop reads CASSPLPGQGVAGYTF. In DNA, the CDR3 is TGTGCCAGCAGTCCGTTACCGGGACAGGGAGTGGCGGGCTACACCTTC. The chain recombines TRBV6-1 with TRBJ1-2, with 9 bases that match TRBD1. Germline loops: CDR1 MNHNS, CDR2 SASEGT. With 5 bases clipped from V and 8 bases from J, the junction kept 15 bases outside the gene matches. CDR3 length: 16 amino acids.

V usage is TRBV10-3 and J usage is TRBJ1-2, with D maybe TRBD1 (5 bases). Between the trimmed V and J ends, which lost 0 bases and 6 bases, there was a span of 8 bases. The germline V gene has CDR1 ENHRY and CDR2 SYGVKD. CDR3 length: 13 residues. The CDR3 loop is CAISESRQNGYTF. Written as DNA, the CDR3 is TGTGCCATCAGTGAGTCCCGACAGAATGGCTACACCTTC.

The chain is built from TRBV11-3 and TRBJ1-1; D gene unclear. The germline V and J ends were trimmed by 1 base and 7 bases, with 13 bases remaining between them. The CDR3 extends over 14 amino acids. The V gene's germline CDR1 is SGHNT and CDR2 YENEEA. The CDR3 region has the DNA TGTGCCAGCAGCTTAGTCGCGAGTGTCCGTGAAGCTTTCTTT. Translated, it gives CASSLVASVREAFF.

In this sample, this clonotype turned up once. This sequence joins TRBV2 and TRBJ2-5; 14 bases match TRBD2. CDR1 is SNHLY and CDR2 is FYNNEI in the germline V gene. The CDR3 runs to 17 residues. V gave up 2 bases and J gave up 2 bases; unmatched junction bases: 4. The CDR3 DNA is TGTGCCAGCAGTGAAAGTGGACTAGCGGGGGGTCAAGAGACCCAGTACTTC. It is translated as CASSESGLAGGQETQYF. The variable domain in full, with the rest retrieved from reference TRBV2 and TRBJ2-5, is EPEVTQTPSHQVTQMGQEVILRCVPISNHLYFYWYRQILGQKVEFLVSFYNNEISEKSEIFDDQFSVERPDGSNFTLKIRSTKLEDSAMYFCASSESGLAGGQETQYFGPGTRLLVL.

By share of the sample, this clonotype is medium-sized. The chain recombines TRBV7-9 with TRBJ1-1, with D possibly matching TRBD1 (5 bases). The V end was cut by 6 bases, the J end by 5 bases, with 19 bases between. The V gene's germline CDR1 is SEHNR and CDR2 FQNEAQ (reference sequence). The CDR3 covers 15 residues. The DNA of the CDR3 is TGTGCCAGCAGAGGAACAGGAGCTGAACAAACTGAAGCTTTCTTT. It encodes CASRGTGAEQTEAFF.

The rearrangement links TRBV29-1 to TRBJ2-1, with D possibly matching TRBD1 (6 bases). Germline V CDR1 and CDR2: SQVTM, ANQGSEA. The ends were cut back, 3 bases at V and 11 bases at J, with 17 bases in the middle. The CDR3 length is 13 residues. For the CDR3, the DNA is TGCAGCGTTGAGATAGAGAGAGGGGGTAAGCAGTTCTTC. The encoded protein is CSVEIERGGKQFF.

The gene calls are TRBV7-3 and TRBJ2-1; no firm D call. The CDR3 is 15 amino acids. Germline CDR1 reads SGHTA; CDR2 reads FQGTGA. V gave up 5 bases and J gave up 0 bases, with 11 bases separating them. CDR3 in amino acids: CASSVGRSSYNEQFF. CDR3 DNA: TGTGCCAGCAGCGTAGGCCGTAGCTCCTACAATGAGCAGTTCTTC.

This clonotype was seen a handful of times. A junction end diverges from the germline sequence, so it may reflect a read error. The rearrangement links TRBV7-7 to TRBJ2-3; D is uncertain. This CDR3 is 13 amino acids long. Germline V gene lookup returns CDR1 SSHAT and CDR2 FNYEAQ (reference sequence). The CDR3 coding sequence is TGTGCTAGCAGCTTAGAGCCCGGGGATACGCAGTATTTT. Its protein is CASSLEPGDTQYF.

The CDR3 sequence: CSARQGSIEGYTF. In nucleotides, the CDR3 is TGCAGTGCAAGACAGGGTTCCATTGAAGGCTACACCTTC. The chain is built from TRBV20-1 and TRBJ1-2; 7 bases match TRBD1. Germline V CDR1 and CDR2: DFQATT, SNEGSKA (reference sequence). Trimming took 6 bases from V and 8 from J; bases not matched to a gene: 12. The CDR3 has 13 amino acids.

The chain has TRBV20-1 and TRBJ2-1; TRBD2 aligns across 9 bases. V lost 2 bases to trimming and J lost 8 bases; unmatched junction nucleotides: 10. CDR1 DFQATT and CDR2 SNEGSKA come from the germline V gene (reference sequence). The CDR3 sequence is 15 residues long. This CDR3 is CSARTSRGGMYEQFF. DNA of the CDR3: TGCAGTGCTAGAACGTCGCGGGGGGGCATGTATGAGCAGTTCTTC.

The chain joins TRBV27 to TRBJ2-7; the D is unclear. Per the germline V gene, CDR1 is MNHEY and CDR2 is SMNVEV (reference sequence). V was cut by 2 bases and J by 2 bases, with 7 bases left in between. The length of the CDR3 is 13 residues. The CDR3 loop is CASSLTDTYEQYF. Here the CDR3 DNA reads TGTGCCAGCAGTTTAACAGACACCTACGAGCAGTACTTC.

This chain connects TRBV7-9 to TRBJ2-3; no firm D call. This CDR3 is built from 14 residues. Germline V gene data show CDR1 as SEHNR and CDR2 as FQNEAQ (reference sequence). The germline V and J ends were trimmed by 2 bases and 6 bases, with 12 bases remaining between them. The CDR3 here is CASSLSDKRDTQYF. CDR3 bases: TGTGCCAGCAGCTTATCCGACAAGCGTGATACGCAGTATTTT.

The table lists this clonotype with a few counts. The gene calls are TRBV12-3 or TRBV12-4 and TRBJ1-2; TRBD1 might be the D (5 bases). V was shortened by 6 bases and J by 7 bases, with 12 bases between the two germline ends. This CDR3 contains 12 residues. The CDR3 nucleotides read TGTGCCAGCAGGTCCGGGGCGGGTGGCTACACCTTC. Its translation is CASRSGAGGYTF.

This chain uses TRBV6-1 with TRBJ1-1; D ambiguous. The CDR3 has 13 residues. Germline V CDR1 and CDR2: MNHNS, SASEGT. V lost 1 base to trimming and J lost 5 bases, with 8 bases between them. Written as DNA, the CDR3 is TGTGCCAGCAGTGAAGTGGTGGGGACTGAAGCTTTCTTT. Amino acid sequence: CASSEVVGTEAFF.